A single T cell receptor beta chain is shown here with its context. No cognate antigen has been identified for it. No base-level quality is on record; no much larger clone is a single base apart. These data are taken from a study of cytotoxic CD8 clonotypes in ibrutinib-treated CLL (dated by TCRdb to 2020 to 2022). About the investigation overall: The cohort had eleven to twelve relapsed/refractory and more than 14 treatment-naive patients; 17 were IGHV unmutated. On average, each sample had approximately 260,000 productive templates and approximately 100,000 productive rearrangements. Cryopreserved peripheral blood mononuclear cells were collected before treatment, at response, and at either disease progression or sustained remission. Samples at response were collected after a median of approximately twelve months of treatment, with a range of roughly 6 to 40 months. All remission and progressive disease samples were collected while patients were still receiving ibrutinib. Of the 86 people in the trial, roughly 27 had longitudinal samples available. Partial responses were observed in 24 patients and complete responses in 2; after a median follow-up of about 69 months, remission was maintained in 14 patients and progression was observed in roughly twelve. Broader findings and caveats from the paper: Public clonotypes were rare and either contracted or stayed stable during treatment, and the rise in clonality at ibrutinib response reflected the expansion of private clonotypes. Baseline clonality was found to be higher than that of age-matched healthy donors and was strongly correlated with circulating CD8+ T-cell counts. At ibrutinib response clonality went up, during sustained remission it held steady, and at progression it dropped back toward baseline. Sustained-remission and progressing patients did not have matched sampling times, and lymph node repertoires were not examined.

A MiSeq instrument was used for deep resolution sequencing, which targeted depths ranging from 1 in 1 million up to 1 in 200,000 T cells, with coverage averaging 10x for each clonotype. The immunoSEQ hsTCRB Kit was used to generate TCR beta libraries. The study's own analysis went as follows. ImmunoSEQ Data Assistant and ImmunoSEQ Analyzer were used for data analysis, and V, D and J genes were assigned according to IMGT definitions. Clonality, with values ranging from 0 to 1, was calculated as one minus the normalized Shannon entropy of productive rearrangement frequencies. Public clonotype analysis was restricted to overrepresented clonotypes comprising at least 0.05% of each patient's repertoire. Repertoires from thirteen age-matched healthy donors in immuneACCESS were used as clonality controls. TCRdb retrieved this table from immuneACCESS and kept in-frame rearrangements only. Not all clones are present; in checked studies, unresolved V genes account for under half, and no reason is known for the remainder. V, J and clone size were drawn from that table, and D and trimming were deduced from the DNA. The sample table lists some 50,000 clones, about two thirds of them with a count of one. Around 13% of the sample comes from the top ten.

The CDR3 sequence holds 14 residues, the cysteine and phenylalanine included. Just the 42-base CDR3 DNA is kept, in frame starting at base 1. V and J are truncated by 5 bases and 1 base respectively, leaving an intervening sequence of 11 bases. CDR1 and CDR2 were assigned from the germline V gene as MNHNS and SASEGT. The time point label of this sample denotes: 12 months on ibrutinib. Approximately 2 micrograms of genomic DNA were extracted from cryopreserved PBMCs for TCR beta library preparation. Longitudinal blood samples from CLL patients receiving ibrutinib monotherapy were subjected to high-throughput TCR beta sequencing. The patients took part in an open-label, single-center phase 2 trial of ibrutinib monotherapy.

Recombination joined TRBV6-1 with TRBJ2-5; the D segment cannot be called with confidence. Sequences were derived from PBMCs, sampled after 12 months of ibrutinib treatment. The origin of this receptor is a human donor with chronic lymphocytic leukemia. The DNA reads TGTGCCAGCAGTCCCCTAGGAACCCAAGAGACCCAGTACTTC. This sequence encodes CASSPLGTQETQYF.